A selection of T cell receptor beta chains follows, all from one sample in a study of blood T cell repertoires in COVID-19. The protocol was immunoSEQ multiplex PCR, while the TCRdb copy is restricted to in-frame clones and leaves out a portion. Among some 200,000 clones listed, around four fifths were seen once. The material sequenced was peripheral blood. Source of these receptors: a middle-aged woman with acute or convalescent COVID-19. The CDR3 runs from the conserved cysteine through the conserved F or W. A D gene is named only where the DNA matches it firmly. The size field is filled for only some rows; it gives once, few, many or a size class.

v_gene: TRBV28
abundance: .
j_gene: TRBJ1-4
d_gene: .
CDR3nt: TGTGCCAGCAGTCTAAGCGTTGCAACTAATGAAAAACTGTTTTTT
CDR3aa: CASSLSVATNEKLFF

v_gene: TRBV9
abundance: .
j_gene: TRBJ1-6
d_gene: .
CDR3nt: TGTGCCAGCAGCGTAGACAGGGCTAATAATTCACCCCTCCACTTT
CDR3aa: CASSVDRANNSPLHF

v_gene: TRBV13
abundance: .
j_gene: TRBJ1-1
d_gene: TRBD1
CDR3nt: TGTGCCAGCAGCTTCGAACCGGTCCCGGGACAGGGAAGTGAAGCTTTCTTT
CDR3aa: CASSFEPVPGQGSEAFF

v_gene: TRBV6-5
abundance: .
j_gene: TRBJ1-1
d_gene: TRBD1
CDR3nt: TGTGCCAGCAGTTTTACAGGGGCGGATACTGAAGCTTTCTTT
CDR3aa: CASSFTGADTEAFF

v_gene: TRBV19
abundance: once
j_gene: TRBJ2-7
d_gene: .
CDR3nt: TGTGCCAGTAGCGAGACCCGGGTAGACCCCTTC
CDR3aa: CASSETRVDPF

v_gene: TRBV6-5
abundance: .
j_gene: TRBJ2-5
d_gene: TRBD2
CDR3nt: TGTGCCAGCTGGGCGGGACTAGCAGCAGAGACCCAGTACTTC
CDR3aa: CASWAGLAAETQYF

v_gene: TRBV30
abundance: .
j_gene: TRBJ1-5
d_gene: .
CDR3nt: TGTGCCTGGAAGGAGAGACAGAACAATCAGCCCCAGCATTTT
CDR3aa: CAWKERQNNQPQHF

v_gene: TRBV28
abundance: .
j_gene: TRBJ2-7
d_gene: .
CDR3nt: TGTGCCAGCAGACCCCGGTTTGGACAGGGGGGACTAGCGGATTCCTACGAGCAGTACTTC
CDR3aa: CASRPRFGQGGLADSYEQYF

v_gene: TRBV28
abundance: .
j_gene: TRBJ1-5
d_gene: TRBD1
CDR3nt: TGTGCCAGCAGTTTGTGGGACAGGGATAATCAGCCCCAGCATTTT
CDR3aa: CASSLWDRDNQPQHF

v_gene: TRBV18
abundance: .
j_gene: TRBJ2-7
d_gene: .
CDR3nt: TGTGCCAGCTCACCCTCTAGTTCCCCCTACGAGCAGTACTTC
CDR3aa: CASSPSSSPYEQYF

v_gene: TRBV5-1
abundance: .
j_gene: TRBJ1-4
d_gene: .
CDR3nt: TGCGCCAGCAGCAGGGAGGACCTTTCGAGGGAAAAACTGTTTTTT
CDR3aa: CASSREDLSREKLFF

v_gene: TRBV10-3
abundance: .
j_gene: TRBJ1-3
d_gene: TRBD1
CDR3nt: TGTGCCATCAGCCTAGCCGGACAGGGGGACGGAAACACCATATATTTT
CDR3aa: CAISLAGQGDGNTIYF

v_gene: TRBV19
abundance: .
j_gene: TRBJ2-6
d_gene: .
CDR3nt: TGTGCCAGTAGTACCCCTCCCTACGGTGGGGCCAACGTCCTGACTTTC
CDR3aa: CASSTPPYGGANVLTF

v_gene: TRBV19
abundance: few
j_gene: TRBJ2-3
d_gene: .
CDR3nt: TGTGCCAGGACATATCAGGGGGATACGCAGTATTTT
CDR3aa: CARTYQGDTQYF

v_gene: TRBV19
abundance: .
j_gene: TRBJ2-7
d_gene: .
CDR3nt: TGTGCCAGTAGTATCGAGCCCTACGAGCAGTACTTC
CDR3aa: CASSIEPYEQYF

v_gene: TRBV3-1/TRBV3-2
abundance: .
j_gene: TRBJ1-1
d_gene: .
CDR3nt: TGTGCCAGCAGCCAAGGACATATACCTGAAGCTTTCTTT
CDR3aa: CASSQGHIPEAFF

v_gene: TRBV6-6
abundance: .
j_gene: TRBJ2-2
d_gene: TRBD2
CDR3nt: TGTGCCAGCAGTCCCTGGGGGTACGGGAGGAGGACCGGGGAGCTGTTTTTT
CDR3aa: CASSPWGYGRRTGELFF

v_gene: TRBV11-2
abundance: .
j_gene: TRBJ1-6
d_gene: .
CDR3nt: TGTGCCAGCAGCTTAGTGATAGGGGGTAATTCACCCCTCCACTTT
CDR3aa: CASSLVIGGNSPLHF

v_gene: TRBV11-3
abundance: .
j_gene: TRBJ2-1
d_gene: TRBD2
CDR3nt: TGTGCCAGCAGCTTGGAAAGCGGGAGGGCCGGGAATGAGCAGTTCTTC
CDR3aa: CASSLESGRAGNEQFF

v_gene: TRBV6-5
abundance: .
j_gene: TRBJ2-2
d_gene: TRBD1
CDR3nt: TGTGCCAGCAGCCTCGACAGGGATATCACCGGGGAGCTGTTTTTT
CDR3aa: CASSLDRDITGELFF

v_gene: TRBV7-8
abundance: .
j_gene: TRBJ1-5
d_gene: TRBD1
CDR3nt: TGTGCCAGCAGCTTAGTTGGGACAGGGGTAGGTCAGCCCCAGCATTTT
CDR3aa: CASSLVGTGVGQPQHF

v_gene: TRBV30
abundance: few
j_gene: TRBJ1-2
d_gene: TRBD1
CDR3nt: TGTGCCTGGAGAGCGACAGGGGGCTATGGCTACACCTTC
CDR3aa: CAWRATGGYGYTF

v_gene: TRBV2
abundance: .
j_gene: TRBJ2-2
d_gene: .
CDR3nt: TGTGCCAGCAGAGGGAGATTGAACACCGGGGAGCTGTTTTTT
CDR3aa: CASRGRLNTGELFF

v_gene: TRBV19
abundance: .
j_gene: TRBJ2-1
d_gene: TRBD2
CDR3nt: TGTGCCAGTAGTTTCTCCGGGACTAGAGGACCCTCCTACAATGAGCAGTTCTTC
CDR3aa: CASSFSGTRGPSYNEQFF

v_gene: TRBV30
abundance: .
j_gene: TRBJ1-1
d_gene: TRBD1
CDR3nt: TGTGCCTGGAGTGTATTAATTAGGAGTGGGAGGACAGGGGGACTACGCGGAGGATTGGCTGAAGCTTTCTTT
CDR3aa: CAWSVLIRSGRTGGLRGGLAEAFF

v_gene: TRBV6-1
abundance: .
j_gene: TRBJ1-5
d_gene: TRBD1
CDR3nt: TGTGCCAGCAGTGAAAGAGTTCAGGGGGCGAGTAGCAATCAGCCCCAGCATTTT
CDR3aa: CASSERVQGASSNQPQHF

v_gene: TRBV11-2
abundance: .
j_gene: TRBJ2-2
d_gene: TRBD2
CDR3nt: TGTGCCAGCAGTTCGACTAGCGGGAGAACCGGGGAGCTGTTTTTT
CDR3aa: CASSSTSGRTGELFF

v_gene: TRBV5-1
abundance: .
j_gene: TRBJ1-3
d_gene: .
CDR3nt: TGCGCCAGCAGCTTGGCGGGGTACGGAAACACCATATATTTT
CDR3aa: CASSLAGYGNTIYF

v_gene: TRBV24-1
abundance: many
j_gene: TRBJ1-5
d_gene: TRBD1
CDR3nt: TGTGCCACCAGTCCCGGGACAGGGGACGTTCAGCCCCAGCATTTT
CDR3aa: CATSPGTGDVQPQHF

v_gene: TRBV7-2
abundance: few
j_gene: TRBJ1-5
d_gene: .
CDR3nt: TGTGCCAGCAGCTCTGCAGGGCGTACCAATCAGCCCCAGCATTTT
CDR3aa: CASSSAGRTNQPQHF

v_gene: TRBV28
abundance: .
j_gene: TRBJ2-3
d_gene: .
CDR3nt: TGTGCCAGCAGTGTTAACAGGGAAGGGGCTAGCACAGATACGCAGTATTTT
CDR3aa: CASSVNREGASTDTQYF

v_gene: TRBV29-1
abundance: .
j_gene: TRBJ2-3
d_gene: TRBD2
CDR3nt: TGCAGCGTTGAAGGTAGCGGGAGGACTTACGGGACGCAGTATTTT
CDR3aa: CSVEGSGRTYGTQYF

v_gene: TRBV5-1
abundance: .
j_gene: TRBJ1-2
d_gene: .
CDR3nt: TGCGCCAGCAGCTTACTACGGGACACCTATGGCTACACCTTC
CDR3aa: CASSLLRDTYGYTF

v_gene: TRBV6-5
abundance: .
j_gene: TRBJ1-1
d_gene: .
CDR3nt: TGTGCCAGCAGTCGGGGGGGAGGCTCCGAAGCTTTCTTT
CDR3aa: CASSRGGGSEAFF

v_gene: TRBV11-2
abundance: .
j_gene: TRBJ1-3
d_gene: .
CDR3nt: TGTGCCAGCAGCTTTCCCCCGATCGGGTCGGAAAACACCATATATTTT
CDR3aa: CASSFPPIGSENTIYF

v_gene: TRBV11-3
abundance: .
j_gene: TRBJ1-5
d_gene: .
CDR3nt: TGTGCCAGCAGCCTCCTTGGCAATCAGCCCCAGCATTTT
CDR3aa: CASSLLGNQPQHF

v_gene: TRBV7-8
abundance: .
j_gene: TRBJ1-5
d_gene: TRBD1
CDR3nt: TGTGCCAGCAGCTCGACCGGAGGACAGGGGGGTTTTAGCAATCAGCCCCAGCATTTT
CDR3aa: CASSSTGGQGGFSNQPQHF

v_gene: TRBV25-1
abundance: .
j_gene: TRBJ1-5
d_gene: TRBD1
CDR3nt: TGTGCCAGCAGTTCTAGGACAGGGCGGAATCAGCCCCAGCATTTT
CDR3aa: CASSSRTGRNQPQHF

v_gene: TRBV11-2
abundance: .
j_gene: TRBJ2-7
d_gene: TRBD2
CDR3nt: TGTGCCAGCAGCTCCGGACTAGCGGGAAGCTACGAGCAGTACTTC
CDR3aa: CASSSGLAGSYEQYF

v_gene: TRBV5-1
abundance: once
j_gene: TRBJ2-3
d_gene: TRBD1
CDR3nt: TGCGCCAGCAGCCCAGGGACAGATAGCACAGATACGCAGTATTTT
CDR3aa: CASSPGTDSTDTQYF

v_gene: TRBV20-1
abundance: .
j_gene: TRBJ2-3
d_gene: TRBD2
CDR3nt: TGCAGTGCTAGTCCGGCTAGCGGCTTCACAGATACGCAGTATTTT
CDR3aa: CSASPASGFTDTQYF

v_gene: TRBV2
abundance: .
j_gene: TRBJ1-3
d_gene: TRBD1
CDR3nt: TGTGCCAGCACCGGGACAGGGTCAAACACCATATATTTT
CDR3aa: CASTGTGSNTIYF

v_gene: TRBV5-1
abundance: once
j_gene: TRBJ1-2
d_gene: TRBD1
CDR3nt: TGCGCCAGCAGCTTGGATAGGGGGCAGCTTGGCTACACCTTC
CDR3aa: CASSLDRGQLGYTF

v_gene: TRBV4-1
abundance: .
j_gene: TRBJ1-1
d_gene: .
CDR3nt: TGCGCCAGCAGTCGGGAGTTCCGCACTGAAGCTTTCTTT
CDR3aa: CASSREFRTEAFF

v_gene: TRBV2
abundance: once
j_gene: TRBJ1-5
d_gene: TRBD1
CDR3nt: TGTGCCAGCAGTGATCGATTTGGGACAGACAATCAGCCCCAGCATTTT
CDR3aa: CASSDRFGTDNQPQHF

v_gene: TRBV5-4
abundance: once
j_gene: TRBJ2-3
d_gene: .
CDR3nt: TGTGCCAGCAGCTTAGGCGCCGGGGTTAGAGGGGATACGCAGTATTTT
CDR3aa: CASSLGAGVRGDTQYF

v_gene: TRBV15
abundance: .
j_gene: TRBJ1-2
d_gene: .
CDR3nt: TGTGCCACCAGCAGAGAACACGGGGGGATGCAGAGTCATGGCTACACCTTC
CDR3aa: CATSREHGGMQSHGYTF

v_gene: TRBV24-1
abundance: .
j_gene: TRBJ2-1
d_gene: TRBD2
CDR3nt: TGTGCCACCAGTGATTTGCAAACTAGCGGGATATCTCGCTCCTTCTTC
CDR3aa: CATSDLQTSGISRSFF

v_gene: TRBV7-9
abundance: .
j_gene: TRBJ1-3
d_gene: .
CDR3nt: TGTGCCAGCAGCTTGGAGAACACCATATATTTT
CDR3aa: CASSLENTIYF

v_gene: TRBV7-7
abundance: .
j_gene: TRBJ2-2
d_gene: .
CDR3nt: TGTGCTAGCAGCCCCTCGCAGGGGACCGGGGAGCTGTTTTTT
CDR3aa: CASSPSQGTGELFF

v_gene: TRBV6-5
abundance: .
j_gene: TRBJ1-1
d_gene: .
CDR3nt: TGTGCCAGCCACCGGGGGAGGAACACTGAAGCTTTCTTT
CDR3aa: CASHRGRNTEAFF

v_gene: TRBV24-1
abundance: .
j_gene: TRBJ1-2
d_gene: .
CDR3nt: TGTGCCACCAGTGAGCCAACAGTCAACTATGGCTACACCTTC
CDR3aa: CATSEPTVNYGYTF

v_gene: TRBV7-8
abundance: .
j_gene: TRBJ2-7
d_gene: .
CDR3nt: TGTGCCAGCAGCTTAGGGGGGGGCGCCTACGAGCAGTACTTC
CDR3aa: CASSLGGGAYEQYF

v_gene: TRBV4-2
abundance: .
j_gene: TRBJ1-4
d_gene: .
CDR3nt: TGTGCCAGCAGCCAAGTGTTGGGGGCCTATAATGAAAAACTGTTTTTT
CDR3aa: CASSQVLGAYNEKLFF

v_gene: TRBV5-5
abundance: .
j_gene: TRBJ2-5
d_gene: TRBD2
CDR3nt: TGTGCCAGCAGCCCGAGACCGGGACTAGCGGGAGAGACCCAGTACTTC
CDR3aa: CASSPRPGLAGETQYF

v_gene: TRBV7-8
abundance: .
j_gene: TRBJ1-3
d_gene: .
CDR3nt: TGTGCCAGCACCCATAAAGGCGGGGGATTCGGAAACACCATATATTTT
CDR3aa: CASTHKGGGFGNTIYF

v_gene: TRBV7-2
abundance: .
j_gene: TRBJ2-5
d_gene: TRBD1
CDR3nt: TGTGCCAGCAGTCCGGACAGGGTAGAAGAGACCCAGTACTTC
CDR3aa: CASSPDRVEETQYF

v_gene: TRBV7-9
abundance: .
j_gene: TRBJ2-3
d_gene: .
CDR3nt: TGTGCCAGCAGCTTACAGGGAACAGATACGCAGTATTTT
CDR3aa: CASSLQGTDTQYF

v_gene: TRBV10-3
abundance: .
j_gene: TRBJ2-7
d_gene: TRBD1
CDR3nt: TGTGCCATCAGTGAGTCTCAGACAGGGACCCACGAGCAGTACTTC
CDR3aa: CAISESQTGTHEQYF

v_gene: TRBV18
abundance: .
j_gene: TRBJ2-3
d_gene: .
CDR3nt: TGTGCCAGCTCATCAAAGGACAACACAGATACGCAGTATTTT
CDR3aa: CASSSKDNTDTQYF